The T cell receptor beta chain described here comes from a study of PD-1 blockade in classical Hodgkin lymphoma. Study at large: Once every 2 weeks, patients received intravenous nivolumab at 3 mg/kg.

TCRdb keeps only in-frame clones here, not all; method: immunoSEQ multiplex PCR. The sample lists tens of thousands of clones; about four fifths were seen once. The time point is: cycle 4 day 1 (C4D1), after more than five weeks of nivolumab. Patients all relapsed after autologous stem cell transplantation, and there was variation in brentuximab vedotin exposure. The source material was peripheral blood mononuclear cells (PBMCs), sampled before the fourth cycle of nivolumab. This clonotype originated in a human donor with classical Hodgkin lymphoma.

The DNA of the CDR3 is TGTGCCAGCATAGCAGATAGCAATCAGCCCCAGCATTTT. It translates to CASIADSNQPQHF. The V call is TRBV2, the J call TRBJ1-5; D not resolved. From germline, CDR1 is SNHLY and CDR2 FYNNEI. V gave up 7 bases and J gave up 0 bases, with 7 bases separating them. The CDR3 length is 13 residues. The entire variable domain, with the rest obtained from reference TRBV2 and TRBJ1-5, is as follows: EPEVTQTPSHQVTQMGQEVILRCVPISNHLYFYWYRQILGQKVEFLVSFYNNEISEKSEIFDDQFSVERPDGSNFTLKIRSTKLEDSAMYFCASIADSNQPQHFGDGTRLSIL.